The 10 T cell receptor beta chains reported below all come from one sample, sequenced in a study of T cell responses to AZD1222 COVID-19 vaccine. Produced via immunoSEQ multiplex PCR; TCRdb's table is partial and in-frame only. The sample includes 80,000 to 130,000 clones, approximately 88% seen only once; the top ten take around 15%. Specimen: peripheral blood, collected on day 0 of AZD1222 vaccination. The origin of the receptors is an adult in good health.

The chain links TRBV19 to TRBJ1-1, with D possibly matching TRBD1 (6 bases). Deletions cut 6 bases from V and 3 bases from J, with 17 bases between. From germline, CDR1 is LNHDA and CDR2 SQIVND (reference sequence). There are 15 residues in the CDR3. The CDR3 sequence is CASRKNREWDTEAFF. The DNA for the CDR3 is TGTGCCAGTAGGAAAAACAGGGAATGGGACACTGAAGCTTTCTTT.

The chain couples TRBV7-6 to TRBJ2-7; maybe TRBD1 (6 bases). Germline V lookup: CDR1 SGHVS, CDR2 FNYEAQ. The CDR3 is 14 amino acids. V was trimmed by 6 bases and J by 6 bases, leaving 18 bases between them. The DNA of the CDR3 is TGTGCCAGCAGACGCTATCGACAGGACCCCGAGCAGTACTTC. It is translated as CASRRYRQDPEQYF.

This chain uses TRBV5-4 with TRBJ2-2; 8 bases align to TRBD2. Losses at the gene ends were 3 bases for V and 5 bases for J; bases not matched to a gene: 15. The V gene's germline CDR1 is SGHNT and CDR2 YYREEE (reference sequence). CDR3 length: 18 residues. The CDR3 reads CASSSASRGGSGTGELFF. As DNA, the CDR3 is TGTGCCAGCAGCTCAGCCTCTCGGGGGGGCTCGGGGACCGGGGAGCTGTTTTTT. The full variable domain, rest sourced from reference TRBV5-4 and TRBJ2-2, is ETGVTQSPTHLIKTRGQQVTLRCSSQSGHNTVSWYQQALGQGPQFIFQYYREEENGRGNFPPRFSGLQFPNYSSELNVNALELDDSALYLCASSSASRGGSGTGELFFGEGSRLTVL.

This chain links TRBV18 with TRBJ1-5; 8 nucleotides match TRBD1. Germline CDR1 reads KGHSH; CDR2 reads LQKENI. Germline trimming cut 6 bases from V and 4 bases from J; bases unmatched to any gene: 5. CDR3 length: 14 amino acids. In nucleotides, the CDR3 is TGTGCCAGCTCTTGGACAGGGCAAAATCAGCCCCAGCATTTT. This translates into CASSWTGQNQPQHF.

V and J are TRBV27 and TRBJ2-7; TRBD2 matches at 8 bases. J gave up 6 bases and V 6 bases, and 10 bases lay outside the gene matches. The CDR3 contains 14 residues. Germline lookup yields CDR1 MNHEY and CDR2 SMNVEV (reference sequence). CDR3 protein: CASSPSGSGSEQYF. DNA of the CDR3: TGTGCCAGCAGCCCAAGCGGGAGCGGCAGCGAGCAGTACTTC.

The chain employs TRBV27 and TRBJ1-4; 8 bases align to TRBD1. The germline V gene has CDR1 MNHEY and CDR2 SMNVEV (reference sequence). J lost 8 bases, V lost 6 bases, and 8 bases had no gene match. The CDR3 has 14 amino acids. The CDR3: CASRDRERGEKLFF. CDR3 nucleotides: TGTGCCAGCAGGGACAGGGAACGGGGCGAAAAACTGTTTTTT.

The gene calls are TRBV18 and TRBJ1-1; no clear D gene. Germline V gene sequence: CDR1 KGHSH, CDR2 LQKENI. The germline V and J ends were trimmed by 6 bases and 4 bases, with 15 bases remaining between them. The CDR3 length is 14 residues. CDR3 bases: TGTGCCAGCTCCGAAACGGCCGGGTCCACTGAAGCTTTCTTT. Translation: CASSETAGSTEAFF.

V usage is TRBV24-1 and J usage is TRBJ2-2, with 8 bases fitting TRBD1. Germline V gene lookup returns CDR1 KGHDR and CDR2 SFDVKD. The V and J ends lost 4 bases and 1 base, in that order; junction bases with no gene match: 7. This CDR3 region has 17 residues. CDR3 nucleotides: TGTGCCACCAGTGACCGATACGGGACAGGGAACACCGGGGAGCTGTTTTTT. As protein: CATSDRYGTGNTGELFF.

The chain is built from TRBV5-4 and TRBJ2-7; 8 bases align to TRBD1. Trimming at V came to 5 bases and at J to 2 bases, leaving 9 bases not matched to a gene. This CDR3 contains 15 residues. Germline V gives CDR1 SGHNT, CDR2 YYREEE (reference sequence). The CDR3, as DNA: TGTGCCAGCAGGGCTCGGATGGGACAGGCCTACGAGCAGTACTTC. Its protein is CASRARMGQAYEQYF.

The V and J genes are TRBV9 and TRBJ2-1; 14 positions agree with TRBD2. The CDR3 runs 17 residues. Germline V lookup: CDR1 SGDLS, CDR2 YYNGEE. Trimming took 2 bases from V and 8 from J; bases not matched to a gene: 9. The CDR3 sequence is CASSVGSGLAGGYEQFF. In DNA, the CDR3 is TGTGCCAGCAGCGTGGGCAGCGGACTAGCGGGGGGTTATGAGCAGTTCTTC.